A selection of T cell receptor beta chains follows, all from one sample in a study of cytomegalovirus exposure and HLA in healthy donors. Only in-frame clones appear in the TCRdb table, and some are missing; sequencing was by immunoSEQ multiplex PCR. The sample shows tens of thousands of clones, 94% of them seen only once. Sequenced: PBMCs. All receptors come from a woman younger than 35 in good health and CMV-seronegative. Each CDR3 is given with its conserved first and last residue. Each record gives: V gene, D gene, J gene, clone size, CDR3 protein, CDR3 DNA. The D gene is left open where the match is weak. Some rows have no size entry. The others give once, few or many, or a class for an expanded clone.

TRBV27	-	TRBJ2-7	-	CASSLGQTYEQYF	TGTGCCAGCAGTTTAGGGCAGACCTACGAGCAGTACTTC
TRBV25-1	TRBD2	TRBJ2-1	-	CASSEFGGGASYNEQFF	TGTGCCAGCAGTGAATTTGGCGGGGGGGCCTCCTACAATGAGCAGTTCTTC
TRBV27	TRBD1	TRBJ2-7	-	CASSLRPTGDLVEQYF	TGTGCCAGCAGTTTAAGACCCACAGGGGATTTGGTCGAGCAGTACTTC
TRBV18	TRBD1	TRBJ1-1	once	CASSPLPDRRNTEAFF	TGTGCCAGCTCACCATTACCGGACAGGCGAAACACTGAAGCTTTCTTT
TRBV25-1	-	TRBJ1-5	-	CASSDRPRDQPQHF	TGTGCCAGCAGTGACCGCCCGAGGGATCAGCCCCAGCATTTT
TRBV7-2	-	TRBJ2-3	-	CASSVGLTGDTQYF	TGTGCCAGCAGCGTGGGACTTACCGGGGATACGCAGTATTTT
TRBV18	TRBD2	TRBJ2-1	once	CASSPPTSGDNEQFF	TGTGCCAGCTCACCACCCACTAGCGGAGACAATGAGCAGTTCTTC
TRBV30	TRBD1	TRBJ1-5	-	CAWSDPSRGQAPSNQPQHF	TGTGCCTGGAGTGATCCGTCCCGGGGACAGGCTCCTAGCAATCAGCCCCAGCATTTT
TRBV29-1	TRBD1	TRBJ1-1	-	CSTRQGATEAFF	TGCAGCACGAGACAGGGGGCGACTGAAGCTTTCTTT
TRBV29-1	-	TRBJ1-3	-	CSVVEGVGNTIYF	TGCAGCGTTGTAGAAGGGGTCGGAAACACCATATATTTT
TRBV29-1	-	TRBJ1-2	-	CSVDPTETYGYTF	TGCAGCGTTGACCCGACGGAGACCTATGGCTACACCTTC
TRBV9	TRBD2	TRBJ2-1	-	CASSASGSSYNEQFF	TGTGCCAGCAGCGCGAGCGGGAGTTCGTACAATGAGCAGTTCTTC
TRBV19	-	TRBJ1-1	-	CASTSLNRAIAEAFF	TGTGCCAGTACTAGCTTAAACAGGGCAATCGCTGAAGCTTTCTTT
TRBV4-1	TRBD1	TRBJ1-4	few	CASSQVEGAREKLFF	TGCGCCAGCAGCCAAGTCGAGGGGGCGCGGGAAAAACTGTTTTTT
TRBV5-4	TRBD2	TRBJ2-2	once	CASSPRLASGSGELFF	TGTGCCAGCAGCCCACGGTTGGCTAGCGGGTCCGGGGAGCTGTTTTTT
TRBV4-3	TRBD2	TRBJ2-3	-	CASSQGVAGGFGADTQYF	TGCGCCAGCAGCCAAGGGGTTGCGGGGGGCTTCGGCGCAGATACGCAGTATTTT
TRBV6-1	-	TRBJ2-7	few	CASSEGDGTGPYEQYF	TGTGCCAGCAGTGAAGGGGATGGTACAGGTCCCTACGAGCAGTACTTC
TRBV2	TRBD2	TRBJ2-3	-	CASSSPGTSAPQYF	TGTGCCAGTTCTAGTCCCGGGACTAGCGCCCCGCAGTATTTT
TRBV10-1	TRBD1	TRBJ1-1	-	CASSERTGGVTEAFF	TGCGCCAGCAGTGAGAGGACAGGGGGAGTCACTGAAGCTTTCTTT
TRBV5-4	-	TRBJ2-2	-	CASSSAGRVNTGELFF	TGTGCCAGCAGCTCCGCCGGCAGGGTGAACACCGGGGAGCTGTTTTTT
TRBV5-8	TRBD2	TRBJ2-2	-	CASSLGLAAGELFF	TGTGCCAGCAGCTTGGGACTAGCGGCCGGGGAGCTGTTTTTT
TRBV28	TRBD1	TRBJ1-2	-	CASSFYLTGYNYGYTF	TGTGCCAGCAGTTTCTACCTGACAGGGTACAACTATGGCTACACCTTC
TRBV19	-	TRBJ1-5	-	CASTPTGNGNQPQHF	TGTGCCAGTACCCCAACAGGGAATGGCAATCAGCCCCAGCATTTT
TRBV7-9	-	TRBJ2-7	-	CASSQEGFEQYF	TGTGCCAGCAGCCAGGAGGGATTCGAGCAGTACTTC
TRBV27	-	TRBJ2-7	-	CASSDREYHEQYF	TGTGCCAGCAGTGACCGGGAGTACCACGAGCAGTACTTC
TRBV30	-	TRBJ1-5	-	CAWTRDKYSNQPQHF	TGTGCCTGGACTCGTGACAAGTATAGCAATCAGCCCCAGCATTTT
TRBV19	-	TRBJ1-3	-	CASSIIESGNTIYF	TGTGCCAGTAGTATAATAGAGTCTGGAAACACCATATATTTT
TRBV29-1	-	TRBJ2-3	-	CSVDSPTSLEDTQYF	TGCAGCGTCGACTCCCCCACTAGTTTAGAAGATACGCAGTATTTT
TRBV4-1	-	TRBJ2-7	-	CASSQDLREQYF	TGCGCCAGCAGCCAAGATTTGAGGGAGCAGTACTTC
TRBV9	TRBD2	TRBJ2-5	-	CASSVVGTSETQYF	TGTGCCAGCAGCGTAGTCGGGACTAGTGAGACCCAGTACTTC
TRBV11-2	-	TRBJ1-2	-	CASSLGPGKGYTF	TGTGCCAGCAGCTTAGGACCCGGGAAGGGCTACACCTTC
TRBV4-1	TRBD2	TRBJ2-5	-	CASSRLSGGQETQYF	TGCGCCAGCAGCCGTCTGAGCGGGGGCCAAGAGACCCAGTACTTC
TRBV19	TRBD1	TRBJ1-1	-	CASRTGGYTEAFF	TGTGCCAGTAGGACAGGGGGTTACACTGAAGCTTTCTTT
TRBV2	TRBD2	TRBJ2-7	-	CASRTRTSGRNEQYF	TGTGCCAGCAGAACCCGGACTAGCGGGAGAAACGAGCAGTACTTC
TRBV11-3	-	TRBJ2-1	once	CASSWGRGDEQFF	TGTGCCAGCAGCTGGGGCAGGGGCGATGAGCAGTTCTTC
TRBV4-1	TRBD2	TRBJ2-7	once	CASSPHGLALDEQYF	TGCGCCAGCAGCCCCCACGGACTAGCTCTCGACGAGCAGTACTTC